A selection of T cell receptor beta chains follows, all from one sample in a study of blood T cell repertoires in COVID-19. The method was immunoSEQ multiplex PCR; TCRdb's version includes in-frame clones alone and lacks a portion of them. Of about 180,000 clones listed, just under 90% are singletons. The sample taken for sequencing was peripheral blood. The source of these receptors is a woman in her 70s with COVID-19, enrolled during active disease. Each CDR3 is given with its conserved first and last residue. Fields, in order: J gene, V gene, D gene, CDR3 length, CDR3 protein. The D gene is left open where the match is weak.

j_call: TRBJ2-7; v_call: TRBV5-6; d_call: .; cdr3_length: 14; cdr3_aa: CASSPNEIFYEQYF
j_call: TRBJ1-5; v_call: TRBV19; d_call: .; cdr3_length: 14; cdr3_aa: CASSNAGFNQPQHF
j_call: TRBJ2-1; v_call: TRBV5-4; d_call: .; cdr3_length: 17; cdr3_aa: CASSLEAGTAAYNEQFF
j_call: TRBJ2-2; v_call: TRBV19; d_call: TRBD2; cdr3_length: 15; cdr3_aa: CASSIIGGRAGELFF
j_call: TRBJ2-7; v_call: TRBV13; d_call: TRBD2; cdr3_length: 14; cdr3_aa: CASSSPGLGYEQYF
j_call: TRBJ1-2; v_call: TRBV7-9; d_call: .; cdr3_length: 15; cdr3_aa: CASSLLQGSSYGYTF
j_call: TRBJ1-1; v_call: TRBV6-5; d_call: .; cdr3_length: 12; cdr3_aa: CASSSTGTEAFF
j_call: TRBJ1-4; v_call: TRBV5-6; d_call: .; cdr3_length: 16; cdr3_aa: CASSSDLGGTNEKLFF
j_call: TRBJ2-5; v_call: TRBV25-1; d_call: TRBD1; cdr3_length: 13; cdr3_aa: CASEGQHQETQYF
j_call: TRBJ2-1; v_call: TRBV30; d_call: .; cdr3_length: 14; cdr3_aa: CAWSVSGFYNEQFF
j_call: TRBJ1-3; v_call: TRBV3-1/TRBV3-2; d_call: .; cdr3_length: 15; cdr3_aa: CASSRQVQSGSTIYF
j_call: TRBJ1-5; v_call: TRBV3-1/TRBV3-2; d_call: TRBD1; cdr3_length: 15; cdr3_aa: CASSPTGVSNQPQHF
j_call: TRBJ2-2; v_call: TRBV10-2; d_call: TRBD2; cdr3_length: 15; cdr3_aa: CASTGTSDYTGELFF
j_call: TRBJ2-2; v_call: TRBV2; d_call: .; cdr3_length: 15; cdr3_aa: CASSGQRVGFGELFF
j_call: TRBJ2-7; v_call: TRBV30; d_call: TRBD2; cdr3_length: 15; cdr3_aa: CAWTTWSSAGAEQYF
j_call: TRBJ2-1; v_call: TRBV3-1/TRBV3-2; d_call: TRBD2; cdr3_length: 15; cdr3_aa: CASSPGRSSYNEQFF
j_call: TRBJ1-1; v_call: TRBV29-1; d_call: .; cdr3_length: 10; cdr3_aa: CSVETPVAFF
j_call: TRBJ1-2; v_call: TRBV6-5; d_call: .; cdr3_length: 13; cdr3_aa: CASSPTDRYGYTF
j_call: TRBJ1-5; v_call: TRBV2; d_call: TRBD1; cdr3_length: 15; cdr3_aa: CASSPGQGRGQPQHF
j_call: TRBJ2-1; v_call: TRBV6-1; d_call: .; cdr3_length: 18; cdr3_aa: CASSERGWQRKINNEQFF
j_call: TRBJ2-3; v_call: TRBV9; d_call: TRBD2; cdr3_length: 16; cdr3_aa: CASGGRAAGSTDTQYF
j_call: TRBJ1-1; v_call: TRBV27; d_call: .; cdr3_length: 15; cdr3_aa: CASGGLGRRNTEAFF
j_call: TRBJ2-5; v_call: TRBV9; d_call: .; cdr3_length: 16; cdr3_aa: CASSVTFRGSEETQYF
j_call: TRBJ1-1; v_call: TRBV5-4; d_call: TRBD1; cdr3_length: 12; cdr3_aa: CASSPGTGGAFF
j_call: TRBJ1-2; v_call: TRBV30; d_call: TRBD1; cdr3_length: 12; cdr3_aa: CAWSGTGGGYTF
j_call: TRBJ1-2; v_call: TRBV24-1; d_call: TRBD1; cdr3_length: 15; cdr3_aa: CATSDPGQGAGGYTF
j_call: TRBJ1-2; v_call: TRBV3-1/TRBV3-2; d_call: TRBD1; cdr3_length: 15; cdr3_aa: CASSRPGQGVNGYTF
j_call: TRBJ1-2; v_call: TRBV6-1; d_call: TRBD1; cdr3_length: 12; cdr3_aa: CASRNNRGGYTF
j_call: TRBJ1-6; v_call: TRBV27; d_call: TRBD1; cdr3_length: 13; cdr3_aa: CASSDLRGTPLHF
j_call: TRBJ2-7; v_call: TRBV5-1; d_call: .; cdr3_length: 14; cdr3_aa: CASSLVGQSYEQYF
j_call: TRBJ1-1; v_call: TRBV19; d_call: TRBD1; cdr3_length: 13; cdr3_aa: CASSTQGGTEAFF
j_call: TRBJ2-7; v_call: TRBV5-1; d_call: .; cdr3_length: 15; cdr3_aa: CASSLVPGYSYEQYF
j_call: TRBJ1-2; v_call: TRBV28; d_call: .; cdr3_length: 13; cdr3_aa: CASSFPGLYGYTF
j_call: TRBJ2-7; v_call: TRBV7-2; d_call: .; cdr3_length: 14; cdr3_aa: CASSQQAESYEQYF
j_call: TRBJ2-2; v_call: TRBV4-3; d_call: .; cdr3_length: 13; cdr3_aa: CASSQDRGGELFF